Shown below are 25 T cell receptor beta chains from a single sample sequenced in a study of blood T cell repertoires in COVID-19. Clones were read by immunoSEQ multiplex PCR, and TCRdb kept only the in-frame ones, dropping some. The table records about 150,000 clones, around 80% of them present only once. Sequencing was carried out using PBMCs or T cells enriched from blood (not recorded which). The receptor source for this set is a man aged 65 to 85 who had been exposed to COVID-19.

The chain combines TRBV5-1 with TRBJ1-3, with 9 positions matching TRBD1. In germline, CDR1 is SGHRS, CDR2 YFSETQ. The CDR3 is made up of 17 amino acids. Germline trimming cut 0 bases from V and 0 bases from J; bases unmatched to any gene: 4. CDR3 loop: CASSLAGTGFSGNTIYF. The CDR3 bases are TGCGCCAGCAGCTTGGCTGGGACAGGGTTCTCTGGAAACACCATATATTTT.

The table lists this clone with a count of one. The CDR3 coding sequence is TGTGCCAGCAGCCGCGGGACTAGCGGACCCTACAATGAGCAGTTCTTC. It translates to CASSRGTSGPYNEQFF. The chain employs TRBV5-4 and TRBJ2-1, with TRBD2 identical over 11 bases. The CDR3 has 16 amino acids. The ends lost 4 bases at V and 2 bases at J; junction bases unmatched: 5. Germline V gene lookup returns CDR1 SGHNT and CDR2 YYREEE (reference sequence).

The chain has TRBV6-5 and TRBJ2-5, with 9 bases fitting TRBD2. The CDR3 has 14 amino acids. After removal of 6 bases from V and 2 bases from J, the junction contained 4 bases not matched to a gene. Germline V gene sequence: CDR1 MNHEY, CDR2 SVGAGI. DNA for the CDR3: TGTGCCAGCAGACGACTAGCGGCACAAGAGACCCAGTACTTC. This sequence encodes CASRRLAAQETQYF.

This chain joins TRBV19 and TRBJ2-1; 9 nucleotides align to TRBD1. Germline CDR1 LNHDA, CDR2 SQIVND (reference sequence). Trimming at V came to 6 bases and at J to 4 bases, leaving 10 bases not matched to a gene. This CDR3 has 16 residues. This chain's CDR3 is CASSSRATGGYNEQFF. CDR3 bases: TGTGCCAGTAGCTCCCGGGCGACAGGGGGGTACAATGAGCAGTTCTTC.

This rearrangement joins TRBV18 to TRBJ2-7, with TRBD1 matching over 8 bases. The V and J ends lost 3 bases and 6 bases, in that order; junction bases with no gene match: 7. The CDR3 contains 14 residues. Germline V gene lookup returns CDR1 KGHSH and CDR2 LQKENI. In nucleotides, the CDR3 is TGTGCCAGCTCACCGACGACTGGGACAGGCGAGCAGTACTTC. Its translation is CASSPTTGTGEQYF. Full variable domain (rest looked up from reference TRBV18 and TRBJ2-7): NAGVMQNPRHLVRRRGQEARLRCSPMKGHSHVYWYRQLPEEGLKFMVYLQKENIIDESGMPKERFSAEFPKEGPSILRIQQVVRGDSAAYFCASSPTTGTGEQYFGPGTRLTVT.

With regard to this clone: This sample also contains other DNA sequences that code for the same CDR3. The chain couples TRBV3-1 (or the pseudogene TRBV3-2) to TRBJ2-1, with 14 nucleotides matching TRBD2. Germline-derived CDR1 and CDR2 are LGHDT and YNNKEL (reference sequence). CDR3 length: 15 residues. J lost 9 bases, V lost 4 bases, and 5 bases had no gene match. The CDR3 is CASSLGTSGSGEQFF. In DNA, the CDR3 is TGTGCCAGCAGCCTCGGGACTAGCGGGAGCGGTGAGCAGTTCTTC.

This clone is a singleton in its sample. The V and J genes are TRBV4-2 and TRBJ2-5; the match to TRBD1 covers 7 bases. Germline V lookup: CDR1 LGHNA, CDR2 YNFKEQ. Unmatched junction bases numbered 13, after V lost 4 bases and J lost 2 bases. There are 17 residues in the CDR3. The CDR3 sequence is CASSRPGTAKIQETQYF. The CDR3 coding sequence is TGTGCCAGCAGCCGACCCGGGACAGCAAAAATACAAGAGACCCAGTACTTC.

The gene calls are TRBV3-1 (or the pseudogene TRBV3-2) and TRBJ1-2; D is perhaps TRBD1 (6 bases). Germline CDR1 is LGHDT and CDR2 is YNNKEL (reference sequence). The CDR3 is made up of 13 amino acids. V was pared by 5 bases and J by 7 bases, with 14 bases between. The CDR3 loop reads CASSKQGEGGYTF. The CDR3 region has the DNA TGTGCCAGCAGCAAACAGGGAGAGGGTGGCTACACCTTC.

V gene TRBV19 combines with J gene TRBJ1-2; D gene ambiguous. V was shortened by 1 base and J by 8 bases, with 8 bases between the two germline ends. The V gene's germline CDR1 is LNHDA and CDR2 SQIVND (reference sequence). The CDR3 is made up of 12 amino acids. The CDR3 DNA is TGTGCCAGTAGTATAGGAGGGAGCGGCTACACCTTC. Translating it yields CASSIGGSGYTF.

The chain uses TRBV7-2 and TRBJ1-5; no reliable D call. The CDR3 length is 15 residues. Germline V lookup: CDR1 SGHTA, CDR2 FQGNSA. Trimming shortened V by 1 base and J by 9 bases, and 16 bases separated the two germline ends. CDR3 region: CASSLGSLSTGPQHF. The CDR3 nucleotides are TGTGCCAGCAGCTTAGGCAGCCTGAGCACGGGGCCCCAGCATTTT.

The V and J genes are TRBV18 and TRBJ1-1; perhaps TRBD1 as D (6 bases). There are 17 residues in the CDR3. Germline V gene lookup returns CDR1 KGHSH and CDR2 LQKENI. V was shortened by 0 bases and J by 0 bases, with 14 bases between the two germline ends. The CDR3 spells CASSPPRAGVLNTEAFF. Written as DNA, the CDR3 is TGTGCCAGCTCACCACCTCGCGCAGGGGTCTTGAACACTGAAGCTTTCTTT. The variable domain in full, with the rest retrieved from reference TRBV18 and TRBJ1-1, is NAGVMQNPRHLVRRRGQEARLRCSPMKGHSHVYWYRQLPEEGLKFMVYLQKENIIDESGMPKERFSAEFPKEGPSILRIQQVVRGDSAAYFCASSPPRAGVLNTEAFFGQGTRLTVV.

The chain has TRBV11-2 and TRBJ2-7; TRBD1 matches at 9 bases. The V gene's germline CDR1 is SGHAT and CDR2 FQNNGV. With 5 bases clipped from V and 5 bases from J, the junction kept 16 bases outside the gene matches. This CDR3 comprises 17 residues. The CDR3 loop reads CASSQPTRTGDFDEQYF. DNA for the CDR3: TGTGCCAGCAGCCAGCCCACGAGGACAGGGGATTTCGACGAGCAGTACTTC.

This chain joins TRBV7-2 and TRBJ2-7; D possibly corresponds to TRBD1 (6 bases). This CDR3 contains 15 residues. In germline, CDR1 is SGHTA, CDR2 FQGNSA. V lost 4 bases and J lost 2, with 15 bases in between. CDR3 region: CASSSDSPSPYEQYF. CDR3 DNA sequence: TGTGCCAGCAGCTCGGACAGTCCAAGCCCCTACGAGCAGTACTTC. Full variable domain (remainder filled in from reference TRBV7-2 and TRBJ2-7): GAGVSQSPSNKVTEKGKDVELRCDPISGHTALYWYRQSLGQGLEFLIYFQGNSAPDKSGLPSDRFSAERTGGSVSTLTIQRTQQEDSAVYLCASSSDSPSPYEQYFGPGTRLTVT.

The J gene is TRBJ2-1, the V gene TRBV19; a weak D match, TRBD2 (5 bases). Between the trimmed V and J ends, which lost 8 bases and 8 bases, there was a span of 7 bases. The length of the CDR3 is 10 residues. CDR1 is LNHDA and CDR2 is SQIVND in the germline V gene (reference sequence). CDR3 nucleotides: TGTGCCAGTCCCGGGGATGAGCAGTTCTTC. Translated, it gives CASPGDEQFF.

The chain is built from TRBV5-4 and TRBJ2-5, with 11 bases fitting TRBD2. After removal of 5 bases from V and 4 bases from J, the junction contained 7 bases not matched to a gene. Germline V gene data show CDR1 as SGHNT and CDR2 as YYREEE (reference sequence). This CDR3 comprises 15 residues. In DNA, the CDR3 is TGTGCCAGCAGACAGGGACTAGCGGAAGGAGAGACCCAGTACTTC. Protein sequence: CASRQGLAEGETQYF. The entire variable domain, with the rest obtained from reference TRBV5-4 and TRBJ2-5, is as follows: ETGVTQSPTHLIKTRGQQVTLRCSSQSGHNTVSWYQQALGQGPQFIFQYYREEENGRGNFPPRFSGLQFPNYSSELNVNALELDDSALYLCASRQGLAEGETQYFGPGTRLLVL.

This clone was observed a handful of times. This chain connects TRBV12-5 to TRBJ2-2; D gene uncertain. V shed 7 bases and J shed 2 bases, with 11 bases lying between them. CDR1 and CDR2 (germline): LGHNT, FRNRAP. The CDR3 totals 14 residues. The CDR3 protein is CASALNLNTGELFF. DNA of the CDR3: TGTGCTAGTGCCCTTAACCTAAACACCGGGGAGCTGTTTTTT.

The rearrangement joins TRBV7-2 to TRBJ2-3; no definite D call. The CDR3 has 14 amino acids. The V end was cut by 0 bases, the J end by 1 base, with 5 bases between. The germline V gene encodes CDR1 SGHTA and CDR2 FQGNSA. DNA for the CDR3: TGTGCCAGCAGCTTAGCGAGTCGCACAGATACGCAGTATTTT. This sequence encodes CASSLASRTDTQYF.

CDR3 bases: TGTGCCAGCAGTGTTACAGGGGCGGCTAGCAATCAGCCCCAGCATTTT. Protein sequence: CASSVTGAASNQPQHF. This rearrangement joins TRBV27 to TRBJ1-5, with TRBD1 identical over 7 bases. The germline V gene encodes CDR1 MNHEY and CDR2 SMNVEV (reference sequence). CDR3 length: 16 residues. With V trimmed by 5 bases and J by 0 bases, 7 bases remained unmatched.

The rearrangement joins TRBV7-2 to TRBJ2-3; no firm D call. This CDR3 has 13 amino acids. Germline V CDR1 and CDR2: SGHTA, FQGNSA. Deletions cut 0 bases from V and 2 bases from J, with 3 bases between. Written as DNA, the CDR3 is TGTGCCAGCAGCTTAGCGTACACAGATACGCAGTATTTT. Protein sequence: CASSLAYTDTQYF. The full variable domain, its missing parts supplied by reference TRBV7-2 and TRBJ2-3, is GAGVSQSPSNKVTEKGKDVELRCDPISGHTALYWYRQSLGQGLEFLIYFQGNSAPDKSGLPSDRFSAERTGGSVSTLTIQRTQQEDSAVYLCASSLAYTDTQYFGPGTRLTVL.

The chain couples TRBV10-3 to TRBJ2-7, with 9 bases that match TRBD1. CDR1 and CDR2 from the germline V gene are ENHRY and SYGVKD. This CDR3 is built from 14 residues. With 7 bases clipped from V and 4 bases from J, the junction kept 8 bases outside the gene matches. CDR3 sequence: CAIKSDRGTYEQYF. The CDR3, as DNA: TGTGCCATCAAATCAGACAGGGGGACGTACGAGCAGTACTTC.

A single count supports this clone. The chain joins TRBV7-2 to TRBJ2-1, with D possibly TRBD2 on 6 matching bases. V was clipped by 7 bases and J by 1 base, with 8 bases between them. The CDR3 length is 13 residues. From germline, CDR1 is SGHTA and CDR2 FQGNSA. This CDR3 is CASTGLSYNEQFF. The CDR3 DNA reads as TGTGCCAGCACGGGACTTTCCTACAATGAGCAGTTCTTC.

V usage is TRBV28 and J usage is TRBJ2-7; TRBD2 is a possible D gene (7 bases). V shed 11 bases and J shed 2 bases, with 22 bases lying between them. The CDR3 has 15 residues. Per germline, CDR1 MDHEN and CDR2 SYDVKM. Here the CDR3 reads CASSGGGGPTYEQYF. CDR3 DNA: TGTGCCTCTTCGGGCGGGGGCGGTCCCACCTACGAGCAGTACTTC.

The genes are TRBV4-3 and TRBJ2-7; 7 bases line up with TRBD2. The germline gives CDR1 LGHNA, CDR2 YSLEER. V lost 3 bases, J lost 6 bases, and 2 bases stayed unmatched. The CDR3 consists of 12 residues. CDR3 region: CASSQGEGEQYF. The CDR3 DNA reads TGCGCCAGCAGCCAGGGGGAGGGCGAGCAGTACTTC.

The chain employs TRBV12-5 and TRBJ1-2, with TRBD1 identical over 8 bases. Trimming at V came to 5 bases and at J to 2 bases, leaving 4 bases not matched to a gene. CDR1 is LGHNT, CDR2 FRNRAP, per germline. This CDR3 is built from 14 residues. In DNA, the CDR3 is TGTGCTAGTGGTCGGACAGGGATGAACTATGGCTACACCTTC. It is translated as CASGRTGMNYGYTF.

V and J are TRBV27 and TRBJ2-5; 10 bases are a match to TRBD2. The junction had 6 bases not matched to a gene; V was cut back by 6 bases and J by 5 bases. The CDR3 totals 14 residues. Germline V gives CDR1 MNHEY, CDR2 SMNVEV (reference sequence). The CDR3 DNA sequence: TGTGCCAGCAGGGGGACTAGCGTATGGGAGACCCAGTACTTC. As protein: CASRGTSVWETQYF.